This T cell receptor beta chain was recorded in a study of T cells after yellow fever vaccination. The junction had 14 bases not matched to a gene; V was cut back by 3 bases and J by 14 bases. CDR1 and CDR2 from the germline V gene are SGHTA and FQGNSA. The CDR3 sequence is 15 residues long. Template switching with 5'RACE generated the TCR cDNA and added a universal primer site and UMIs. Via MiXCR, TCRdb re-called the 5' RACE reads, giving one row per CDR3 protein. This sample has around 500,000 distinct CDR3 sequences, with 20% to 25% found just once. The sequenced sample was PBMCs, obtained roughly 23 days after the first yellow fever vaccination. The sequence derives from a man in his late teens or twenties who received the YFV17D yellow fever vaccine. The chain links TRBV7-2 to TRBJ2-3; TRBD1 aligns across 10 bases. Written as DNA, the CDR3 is TGTGCCAGCAGCTTCCGGGACAGGGGCACCTATGCCCGGTATTTT. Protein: CASSFRDRGTYARYF.